This T cell receptor beta chain was obtained from a study of graft-versus-host responses after intestinal transplantation. Across the study: Recipients were given multivisceral, liver-intestinal, or isolated intestinal transplants. Recipients uniformly received anti-thymocyte globulin induction, followed by tacrolimus and steroids for 3 to 4 years. The study's findings and limits: Those patients showing graft-donor T cell macrochimerism displayed high graft-versus-host to host-versus-graft clonal ratios in allografts.

TCRdb's copy holds only in-frame clones and misses some; the assay was immunoSEQ multiplex PCR. The sample has around 90,000 clones, about nine tenths seen once. Trimming left V 5 bases short and J 2 bases short, with 13 bases between. The germline V gene encodes CDR1 MDHEN and CDR2 SYDVKM. The CDR3 has 16 residues. With regard to this clone: What it binds is not known.

Specimen: unstimulated CD4+ T cells sorted from spleen or lymph node cells, collected before intestinal transplant. This receptor was taken from a human donor who received an intestinal transplant. The V and J genes are TRBV28 and TRBJ2-6; D could derive from TRBD1 or TRBD2 (5 bases each). CDR3 nucleotides: TGTGCCAGCAGTGCCCCCAGGGACCCTGGGGCCAACGTCCTGACTTTC. It is translated as CASSAPRDPGANVLTF. Filled out from reference TRBV28 and TRBJ2-6, the complete variable domain reads DVKVTQSSRYLVKRTGEKVFLECVQDMDHENMFWYRQDPGLGLRLIYFSYDVKMKEKGDIPEGYSVSREKKERFSLILESASTNQTSMYLCASSAPRDPGANVLTFGAGSRLTVL.